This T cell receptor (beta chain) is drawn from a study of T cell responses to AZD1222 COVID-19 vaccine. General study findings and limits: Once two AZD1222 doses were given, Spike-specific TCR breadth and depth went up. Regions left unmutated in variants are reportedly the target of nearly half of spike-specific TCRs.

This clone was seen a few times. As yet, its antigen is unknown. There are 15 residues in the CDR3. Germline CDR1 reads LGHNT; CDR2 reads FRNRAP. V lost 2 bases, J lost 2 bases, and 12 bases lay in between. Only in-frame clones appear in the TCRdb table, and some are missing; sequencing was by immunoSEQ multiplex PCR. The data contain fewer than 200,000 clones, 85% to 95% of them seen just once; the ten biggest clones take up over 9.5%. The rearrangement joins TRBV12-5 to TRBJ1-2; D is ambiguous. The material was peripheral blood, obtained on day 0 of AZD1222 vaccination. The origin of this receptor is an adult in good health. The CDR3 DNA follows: TGTGCTAGTGGTTTGTCAGCGGACCGGAACTATGGCTACACCTTC. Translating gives CASGLSADRNYGYTF.